This record concerns one TCR beta chain sequence. An end of the junction differs from the germline gene, which may be a read error. Construction of TCR beta libraries relied on iRepertoire HTBI primers and on Arm-PCR targeting CDR3 regions. In TCRdb, the multiplex PCR reads were re-called with MiXCR into one record per CDR3 protein. The sample carries 300,000 to 400,000 distinct CDR3 sequences, around 15% recorded once. This sample was taken from a study of regulatory T cells in long-lasting Graves disease. Time point here: newly diagnosed GD, antithyroid drugs for less than 3 months. RNA from PBMCs was the source of the TCR library. Per American Thyroid Association guidelines, Graves' disease was diagnosed. EDTA tubes collected around 10 milliliters of peripheral blood. CDR1 is MGHDK, CDR2 SYGVNS, per germline. The CDR3 sequence is 14 residues long.

The clonotype comes from a female donor with Graves disease. This specimen consisted of peripheral blood mononuclear cells (PBMCs), obtained at new diagnosis, from a patient treated with antithyroid drugs. The chain combines TRBV25-1 with TRBJ2-6; no firm D call. CDR3 in amino acids: CVSSIGSGANVLTF. The CDR3 nucleotides are TGTGTCAGCAGTATAGGCTCTGGGGCCAACGTCCTGACTTTC.